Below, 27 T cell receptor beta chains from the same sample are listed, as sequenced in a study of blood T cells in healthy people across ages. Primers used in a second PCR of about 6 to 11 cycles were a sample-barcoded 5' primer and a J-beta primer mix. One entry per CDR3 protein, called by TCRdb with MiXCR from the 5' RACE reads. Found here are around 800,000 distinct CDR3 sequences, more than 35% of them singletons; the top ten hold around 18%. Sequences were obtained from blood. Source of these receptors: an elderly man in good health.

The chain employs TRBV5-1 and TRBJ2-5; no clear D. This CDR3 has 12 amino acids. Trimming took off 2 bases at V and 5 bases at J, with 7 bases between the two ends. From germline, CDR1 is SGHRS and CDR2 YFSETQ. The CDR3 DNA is TGCGCCAGCAGCTTTAACGGGGAGACCCAGTACTTC. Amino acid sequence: CASSFNGETQYF.

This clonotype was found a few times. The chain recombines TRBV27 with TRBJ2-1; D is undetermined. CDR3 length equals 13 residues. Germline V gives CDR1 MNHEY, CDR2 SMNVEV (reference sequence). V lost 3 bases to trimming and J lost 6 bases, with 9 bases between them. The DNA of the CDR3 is TGTGCCAGCAGTTTTATTCCCTTCAATGAGCAGTTCTTC. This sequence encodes CASSFIPFNEQFF.

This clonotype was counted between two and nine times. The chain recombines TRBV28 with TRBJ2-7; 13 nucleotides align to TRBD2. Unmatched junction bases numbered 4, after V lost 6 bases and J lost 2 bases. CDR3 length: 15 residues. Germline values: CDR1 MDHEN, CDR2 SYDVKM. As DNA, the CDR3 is TGTGCCAGCAGAGAACTAGCGGGAGGGCCCTACGAGCAGTACTTC. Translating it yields CASRELAGGPYEQYF.

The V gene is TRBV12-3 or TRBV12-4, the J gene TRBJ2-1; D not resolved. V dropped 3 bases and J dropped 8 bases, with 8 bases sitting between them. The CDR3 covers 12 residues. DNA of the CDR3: TGTGCCAGCAGTTTGGTTCAGGATGAGCAGTTCTTC. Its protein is CASSLVQDEQFF.

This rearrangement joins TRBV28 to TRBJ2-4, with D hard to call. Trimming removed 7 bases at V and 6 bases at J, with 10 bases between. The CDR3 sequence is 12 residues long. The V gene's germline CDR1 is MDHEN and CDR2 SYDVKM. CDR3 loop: CASTLRGNIQYF. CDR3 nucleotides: TGTGCCAGCACCCTAAGAGGAAACATTCAGTACTTC.

The CDR3 sequence is CASSTRQGGTGELFF. Here the CDR3 DNA reads TGTGCCAGCAGCACCAGACAGGGAGGTACCGGGGAGCTGTTTTTT. This sequence joins TRBV7-2 and TRBJ2-2, with TRBD1 as a possible D gene (7 bases). Per the germline V gene, CDR1 is SGHTA and CDR2 is FQGNSA. The V end was cut by 5 bases, the J end by 5 bases, with 15 bases between. The CDR3 has 15 residues.

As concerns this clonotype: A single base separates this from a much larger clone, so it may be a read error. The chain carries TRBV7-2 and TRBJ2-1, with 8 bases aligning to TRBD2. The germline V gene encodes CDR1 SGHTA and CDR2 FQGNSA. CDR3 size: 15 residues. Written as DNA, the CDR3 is TGTGCCAGCAGCTTTACTAGCGGAATTTACAATGGGCAGTTCTTC. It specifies CASSFTSGIYNGQFF.

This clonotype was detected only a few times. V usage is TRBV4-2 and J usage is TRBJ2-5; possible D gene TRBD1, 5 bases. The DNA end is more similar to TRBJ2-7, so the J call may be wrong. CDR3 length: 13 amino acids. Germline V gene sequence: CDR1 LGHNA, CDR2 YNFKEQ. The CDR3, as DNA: TGTGCCAGCAGCCAAGAGGGGCATGGCGAGCAGTACTTC. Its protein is CASSQEGHGEQYF.

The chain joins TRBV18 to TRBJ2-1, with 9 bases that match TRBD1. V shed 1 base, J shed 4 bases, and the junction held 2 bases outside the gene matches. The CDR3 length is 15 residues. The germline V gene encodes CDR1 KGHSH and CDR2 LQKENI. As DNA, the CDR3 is TGTGCCAGCTCACCACGGACAGGGGTTTACAATGAGCAGTTCTTC. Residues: CASSPRTGVYNEQFF.

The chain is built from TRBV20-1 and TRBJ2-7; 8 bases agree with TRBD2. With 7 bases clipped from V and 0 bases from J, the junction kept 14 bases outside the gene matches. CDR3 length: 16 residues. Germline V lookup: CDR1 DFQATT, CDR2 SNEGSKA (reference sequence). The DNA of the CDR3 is TGCAGTGGTGAGGCCCGGGAAACTAGCGGCTCCTACGAGCAGTACTTC. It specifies CSGEARETSGSYEQYF.

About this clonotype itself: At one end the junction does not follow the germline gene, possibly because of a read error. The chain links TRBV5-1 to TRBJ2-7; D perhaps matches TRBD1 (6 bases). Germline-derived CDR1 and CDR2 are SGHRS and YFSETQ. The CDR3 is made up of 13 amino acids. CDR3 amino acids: CTSSSGASYEQYF. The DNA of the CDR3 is TGCACCAGCAGTTCAGGGGCGTCCTACGAGCAGTACTTC.

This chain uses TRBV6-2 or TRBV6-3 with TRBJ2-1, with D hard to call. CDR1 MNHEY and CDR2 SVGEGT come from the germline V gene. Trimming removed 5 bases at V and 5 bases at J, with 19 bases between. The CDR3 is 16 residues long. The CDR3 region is CASSHRQTRWDNEQFF. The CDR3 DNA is TGTGCCAGCAGTCATCGACAAACCCGGTGGGACAATGAGCAGTTCTTC.

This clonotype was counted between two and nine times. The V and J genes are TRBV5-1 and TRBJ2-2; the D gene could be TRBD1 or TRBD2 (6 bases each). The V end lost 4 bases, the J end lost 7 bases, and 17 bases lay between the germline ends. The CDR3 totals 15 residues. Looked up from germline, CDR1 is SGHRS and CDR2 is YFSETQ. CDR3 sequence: CASSAGPDSFGELFF. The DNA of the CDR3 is TGCGCCAGCAGCGCGGGGCCGGACAGTTTCGGGGAGCTGTTTTTT.

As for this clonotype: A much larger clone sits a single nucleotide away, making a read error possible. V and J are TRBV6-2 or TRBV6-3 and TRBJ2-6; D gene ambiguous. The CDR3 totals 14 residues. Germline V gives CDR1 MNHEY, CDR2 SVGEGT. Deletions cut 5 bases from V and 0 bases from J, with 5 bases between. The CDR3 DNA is TGTGCCAGCAGTGACACCTCTGGGGCCAACGTCCTGACTTTC. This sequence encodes CASSDTSGANVLTF.

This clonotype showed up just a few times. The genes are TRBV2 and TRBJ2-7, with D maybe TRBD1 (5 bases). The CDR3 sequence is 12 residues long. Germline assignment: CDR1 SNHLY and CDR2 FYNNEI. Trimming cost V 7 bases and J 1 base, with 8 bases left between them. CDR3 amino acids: CASKTDSYEQYF. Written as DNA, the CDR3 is TGTGCCAGCAAGACAGATTCCTACGAGCAGTACTTC.

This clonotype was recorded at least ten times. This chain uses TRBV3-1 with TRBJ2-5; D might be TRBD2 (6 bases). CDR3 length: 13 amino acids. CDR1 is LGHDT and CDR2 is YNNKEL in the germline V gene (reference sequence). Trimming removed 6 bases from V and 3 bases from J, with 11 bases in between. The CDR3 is CASRTWEEETQYF. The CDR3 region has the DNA TGTGCCAGCAGGACCTGGGAGGAAGAGACCCAGTACTTC.

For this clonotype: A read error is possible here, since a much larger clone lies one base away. In nucleotides, the CDR3 is TGCAGTGCTCTTAAGCGGGAGACTTTCGGCGAGCAGTACTTC. It specifies CSALKRETFGEQYF. The chain employs TRBV20-1 and TRBJ2-5, with TRBD2 matching 8 bases. The end of the DNA is better explained by TRBJ2-7, so the J call may be wrong. The germline V gene has CDR1 DFQATT and CDR2 SNEGSKA (reference sequence). The length of the CDR3 is 14 residues.

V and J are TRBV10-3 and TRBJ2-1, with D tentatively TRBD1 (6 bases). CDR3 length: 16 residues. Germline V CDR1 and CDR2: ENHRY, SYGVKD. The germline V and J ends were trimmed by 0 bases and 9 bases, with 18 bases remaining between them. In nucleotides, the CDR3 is TGTGCCATCAGTGAGTCCGGATACACACAGGGAATTGAGCAGTTCTTC. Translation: CAISESGYTQGIEQFF.

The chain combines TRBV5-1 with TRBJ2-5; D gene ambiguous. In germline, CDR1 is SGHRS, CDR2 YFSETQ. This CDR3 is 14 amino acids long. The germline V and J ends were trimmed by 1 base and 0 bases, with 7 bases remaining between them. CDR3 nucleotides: TGCGCCAGCAGCTTGAGCCGGTACCAAGAGACCCAGTACTTC. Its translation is CASSLSRYQETQYF. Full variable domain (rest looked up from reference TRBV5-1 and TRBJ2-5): KAGVTQTPRYLIKTRGQQVTLSCSPISGHRSVSWYQQTPGQGLQFLFEYFSETQRNKGNFPGRFSGRQFSNSRSEMNVSTLELGDSALYLCASSLSRYQETQYFGPGTRLLVL.

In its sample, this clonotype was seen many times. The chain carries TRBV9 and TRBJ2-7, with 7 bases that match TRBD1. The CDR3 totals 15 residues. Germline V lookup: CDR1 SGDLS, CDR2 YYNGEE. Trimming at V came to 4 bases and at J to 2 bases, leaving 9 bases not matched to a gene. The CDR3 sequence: CASSPKQGPTYEQYF. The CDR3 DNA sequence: TGTGCCAGCAGCCCCAAACAGGGGCCAACCTACGAGCAGTACTTC.

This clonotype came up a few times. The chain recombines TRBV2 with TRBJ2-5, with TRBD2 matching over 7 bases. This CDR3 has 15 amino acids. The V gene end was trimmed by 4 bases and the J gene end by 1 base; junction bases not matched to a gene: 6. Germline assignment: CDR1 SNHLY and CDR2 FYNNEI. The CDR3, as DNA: TGTGCCAGCAGTGCTGGGACTATTTCCCAAGAGACCCAGTACTTC. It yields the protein CASSAGTISQETQYF.

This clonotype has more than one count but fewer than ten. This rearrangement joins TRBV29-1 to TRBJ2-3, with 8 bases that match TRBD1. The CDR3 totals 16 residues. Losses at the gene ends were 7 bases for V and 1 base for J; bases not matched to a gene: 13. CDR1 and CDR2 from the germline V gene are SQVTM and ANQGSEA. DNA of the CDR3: TGCAGCGCAGCCATTGGGACAGGCCATGGCACAGATACGCAGTATTTT. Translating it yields CSAAIGTGHGTDTQYF.

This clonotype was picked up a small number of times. This CDR3 reads CSANLAPQEASYTF. CDR3 bases: TGCAGTGCTAATTTAGCACCACAGGAGGCTAGCTACACCTTC. V gene TRBV20-1 combines with J gene TRBJ1-2, with D tentatively TRBD1 (5 bases). The CDR3 has 14 residues. Germline CDR1 is DFQATT and CDR2 is SNEGSKA (reference sequence). The V end lost 4 bases, the J end lost 9 bases, and 21 bases lay between the germline ends.

CDR3 region: CASSQDALGSLRNEQFF. The CDR3 DNA reads TGCGCCAGCAGCCAAGATGCGTTGGGCAGCCTCCGCAATGAGCAGTTCTTC. The chain joins TRBV4-3 to TRBJ2-1, with D hard to call. Trimming removed 0 bases from V and 6 bases from J, with 18 bases in between. Germline V gene data show CDR1 as LGHNA and CDR2 as YSLEER. There are 17 residues in the CDR3.

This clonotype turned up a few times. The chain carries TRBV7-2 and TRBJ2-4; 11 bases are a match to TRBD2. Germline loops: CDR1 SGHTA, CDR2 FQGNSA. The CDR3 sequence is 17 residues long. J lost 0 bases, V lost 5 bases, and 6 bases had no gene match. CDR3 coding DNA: TGTGCCAGCAGCAAAAATAGCGGGAGGGTAGCCAAAAACATTCAGTACTTC. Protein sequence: CASSKNSGRVAKNIQYF.

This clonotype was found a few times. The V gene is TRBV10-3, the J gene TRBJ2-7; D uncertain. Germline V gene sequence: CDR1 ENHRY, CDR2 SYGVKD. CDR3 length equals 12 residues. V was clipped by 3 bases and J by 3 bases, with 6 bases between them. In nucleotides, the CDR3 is TGTGCCATCAGTGACAATCTCTACGAGCAGTACTTC. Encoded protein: CAISDNLYEQYF.

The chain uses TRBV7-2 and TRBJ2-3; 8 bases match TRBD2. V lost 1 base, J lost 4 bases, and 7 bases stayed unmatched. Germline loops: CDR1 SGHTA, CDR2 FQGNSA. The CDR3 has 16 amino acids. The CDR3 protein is CASSLGGTRVPDTQYF. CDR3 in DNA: TGTGCCAGCAGCTTAGGAGGGACTAGGGTCCCAGATACGCAGTATTTT.